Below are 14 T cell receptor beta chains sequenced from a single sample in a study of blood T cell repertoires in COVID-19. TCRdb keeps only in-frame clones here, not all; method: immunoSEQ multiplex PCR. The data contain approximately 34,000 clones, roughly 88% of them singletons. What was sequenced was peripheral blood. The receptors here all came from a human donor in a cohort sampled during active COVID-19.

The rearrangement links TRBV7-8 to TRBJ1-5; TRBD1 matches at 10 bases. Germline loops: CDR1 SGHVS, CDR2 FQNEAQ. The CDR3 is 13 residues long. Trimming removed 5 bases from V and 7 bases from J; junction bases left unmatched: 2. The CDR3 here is CASSGDRGQPQHF. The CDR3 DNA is TGTGCCAGCAGCGGGGACAGGGGCCAGCCCCAGCATTTT.

For the CDR3, the DNA is TGTGCCAGCAGTGTCGACAGGGAACCCCACTACGAGCAGTACTTC. It encodes CASSVDREPHYEQYF. The rearrangement links TRBV2 to TRBJ2-7, with 7 positions matching TRBD1. Germline CDR1 and CDR2: SNHLY and FYNNEI. After removal of 4 bases from V and 3 bases from J, the junction contained 9 bases not matched to a gene. There are 15 residues in the CDR3.

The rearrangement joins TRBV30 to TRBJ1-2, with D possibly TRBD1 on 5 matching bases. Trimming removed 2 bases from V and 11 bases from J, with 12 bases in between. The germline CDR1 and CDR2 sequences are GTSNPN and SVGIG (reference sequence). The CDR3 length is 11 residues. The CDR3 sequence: CAWSRQILYTF. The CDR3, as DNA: TGTGCCTGGAGTAGACAGATTCTTTACACCTTC.

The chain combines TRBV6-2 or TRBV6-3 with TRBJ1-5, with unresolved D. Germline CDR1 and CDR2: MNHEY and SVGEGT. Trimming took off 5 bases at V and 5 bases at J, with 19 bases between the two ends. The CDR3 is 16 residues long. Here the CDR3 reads CASSHPLPGFDQPQHF. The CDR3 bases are TGTGCCAGCAGTCACCCACTCCCGGGGTTCGATCAGCCCCAGCATTTT.

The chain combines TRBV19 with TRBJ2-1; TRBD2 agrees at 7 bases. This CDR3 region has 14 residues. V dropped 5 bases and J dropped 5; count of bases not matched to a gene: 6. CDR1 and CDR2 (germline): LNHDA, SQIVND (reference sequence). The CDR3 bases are TGTGCCAGTAGTGGTGGGGGGGTTAACAATGAGCAGTTCTTC. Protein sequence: CASSGGGVNNEQFF.

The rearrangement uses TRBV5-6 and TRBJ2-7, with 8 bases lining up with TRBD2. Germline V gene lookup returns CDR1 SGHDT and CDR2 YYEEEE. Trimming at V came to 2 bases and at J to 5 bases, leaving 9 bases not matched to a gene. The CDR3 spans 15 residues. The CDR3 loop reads CASSFQGSGINEQYF. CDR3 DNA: TGTGCCAGCAGCTTTCAGGGTAGCGGGATCAACGAGCAGTACTTC.

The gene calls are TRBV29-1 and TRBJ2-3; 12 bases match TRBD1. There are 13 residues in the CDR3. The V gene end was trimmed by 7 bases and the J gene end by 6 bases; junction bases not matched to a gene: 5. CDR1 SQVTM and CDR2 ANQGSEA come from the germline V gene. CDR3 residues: CSGGDRGPDTQYF. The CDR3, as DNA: TGCAGCGGGGGGGACAGGGGGCCGGATACGCAGTATTTT.

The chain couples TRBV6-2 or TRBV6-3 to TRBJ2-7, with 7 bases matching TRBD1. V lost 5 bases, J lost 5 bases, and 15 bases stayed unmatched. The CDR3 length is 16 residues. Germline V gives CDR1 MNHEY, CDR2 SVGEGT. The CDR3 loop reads CASSLVELDRPDEQYF. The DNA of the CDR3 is TGTGCCAGCAGTCTAGTTGAGCTGGACAGGCCGGACGAGCAGTACTTC.

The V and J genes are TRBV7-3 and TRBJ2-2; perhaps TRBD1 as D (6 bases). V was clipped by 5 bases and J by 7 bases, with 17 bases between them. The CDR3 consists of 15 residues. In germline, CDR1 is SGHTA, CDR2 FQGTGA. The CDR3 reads CASSPGAGVGGELFF. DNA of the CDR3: TGTGCCAGCAGCCCAGGGGCAGGGGTTGGCGGGGAGCTGTTTTTT.

This CDR3 is CASSLVQGANSPLHF. The CDR3 bases are TGTGCCAGCAGCTTAGTCCAGGGGGCCAATTCACCCCTCCACTTT. The chain is built from TRBV7-2 and TRBJ1-6; 8 bases match TRBD1. This CDR3 comprises 15 residues. Germline values: CDR1 SGHTA, CDR2 FQGNSA. The J segment lost 7 bases and the V segment lost 1 base, leaving 3 bases of the junction unmatched.

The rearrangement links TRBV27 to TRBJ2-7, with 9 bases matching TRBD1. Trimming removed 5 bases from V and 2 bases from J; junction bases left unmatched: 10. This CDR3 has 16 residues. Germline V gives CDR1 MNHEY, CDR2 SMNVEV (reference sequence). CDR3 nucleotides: TGTGCCAGCAGTACAGGCTCCGGGACAGGGCCCTACGAGCAGTACTTC. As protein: CASSTGSGTGPYEQYF.

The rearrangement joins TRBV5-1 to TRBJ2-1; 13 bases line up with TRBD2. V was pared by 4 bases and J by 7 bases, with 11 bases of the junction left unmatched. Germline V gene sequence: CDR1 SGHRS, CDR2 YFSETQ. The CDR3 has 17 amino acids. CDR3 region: CASSAPTSGGARNEQFF. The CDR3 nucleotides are TGCGCCAGCAGCGCCCCAACTAGCGGGGGGGCCAGGAATGAGCAGTTCTTC. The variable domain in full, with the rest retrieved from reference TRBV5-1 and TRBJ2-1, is KAGVTQTPRYLIKTRGQQVTLSCSPISGHRSVSWYQQTPGQGLQFLFEYFSETQRNKGNFPGRFSGRQFSNSRSEMNVSTLELGDSALYLCASSAPTSGGARNEQFFGPGTRLTVL.

The CDR3 loop is CASSQERGLAGGPGYTDTQYF. The CDR3 DNA reads TGTGCCAGCAGCCAAGAGCGGGGACTAGCGGGGGGGCCCGGATACACAGATACGCAGTATTTT. The J gene is TRBJ2-3, the V gene TRBV4-2; 16 nucleotides align to TRBD2. The germline V gene has CDR1 LGHNA and CDR2 YNFKEQ. The CDR3 totals 21 residues. Trimming cost V 0 bases and J 2 bases; bases outside gene matches: 11.

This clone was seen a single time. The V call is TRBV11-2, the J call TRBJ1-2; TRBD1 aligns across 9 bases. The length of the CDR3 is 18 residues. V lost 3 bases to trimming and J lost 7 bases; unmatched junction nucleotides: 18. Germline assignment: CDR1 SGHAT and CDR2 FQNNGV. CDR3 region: CASSLAGVTGGRGFGYTF. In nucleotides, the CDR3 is TGTGCCAGCAGCTTGGCTGGGGTGACAGGGGGAAGGGGTTTTGGCTACACCTTC.